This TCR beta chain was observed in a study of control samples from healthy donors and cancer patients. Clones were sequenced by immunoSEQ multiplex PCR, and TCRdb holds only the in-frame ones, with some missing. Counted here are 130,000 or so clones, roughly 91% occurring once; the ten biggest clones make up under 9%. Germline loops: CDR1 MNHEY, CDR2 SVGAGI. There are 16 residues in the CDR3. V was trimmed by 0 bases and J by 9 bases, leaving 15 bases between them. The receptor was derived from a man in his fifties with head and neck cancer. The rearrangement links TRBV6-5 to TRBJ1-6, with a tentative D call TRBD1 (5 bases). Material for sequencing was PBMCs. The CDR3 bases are TGTGCCAGCAGTTACTCCGGATGGGGTAGGGGTTCACCCCTCCACTTT. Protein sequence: CASSYSGWGRGSPLHF.